These 6 T cell receptor beta chains came from one sample sequenced in a study of PD-1 blockade in mismatch repair-deficient tumors. TCRdb's table, derived via immunoSEQ multiplex PCR, lists solely in-frame clones and lacks some. The table records around 38,000 clones, about four fifths of them present only once. The source material was peripheral blood, sampled 4 weeks after starting pembrolizumab. Every receptor here comes from an adult with mismatch repair-deficient cancer.

This sequence joins TRBV4-1 and TRBJ2-7, with 9 bases lining up with TRBD1. CDR3 length equals 17 residues. Trimming took 2 bases from V and 5 from J; bases not matched to a gene: 13. From germline, CDR1 is MGHRA and CDR2 YSYEKL. CDR3 loop: CASSQTLGQGKNHEQYF. The CDR3 region has the DNA TGCGCCAGCAGCCAAACGTTGGGACAGGGCAAGAACCACGAGCAGTACTTC.

The chain links TRBV5-1 to TRBJ2-2; 11 bases are a match to TRBD1. The CDR3 sequence is 17 residues long. The V gene end was trimmed by 1 base and the J gene end by 5 bases; junction bases not matched to a gene: 7. Germline V gene sequence: CDR1 SGHRS, CDR2 YFSETQ. CDR3 DNA: TGCGCCAGCAGCTTGCGACCCGGGACAGGGGGTACCGGGGAGCTGTTTTTT. Translated, it gives CASSLRPGTGGTGELFF.

The chain joins TRBV21-1 to TRBJ1-3; no DNA check was done on the table's D call, TRBD1. TRBV21-1 corresponds to a pseudogene. The CDR3 is made up of 15 amino acids. CDR3 in amino acids: CASSKADRAGNTIYF. DNA for the CDR3: TGTGCCAGCAGCAAAGCAGACAGGGCTGGAAACACCATATATTTT.

The gene calls are TRBV18 and TRBJ1-1; D gene unclear. Trimming shortened V by 1 base and J by 0 bases, and 3 bases separated the two germline ends. CDR3 length: 13 residues. In germline, CDR1 is KGHSH, CDR2 LQKENI. Written as DNA, the CDR3 is TGTGCCAGCTCACCACAATTGAACACTGAAGCTTTCTTT. This sequence encodes CASSPQLNTEAFF.

V and J are TRBV25-1 and TRBJ2-3; no reliable D call. The CDR3 is made up of 15 amino acids. Germline V gene data show CDR1 as MGHDK and CDR2 as SYGVNS. V was cut by 3 bases and J by 3 bases, with 13 bases left in between. CDR3 DNA: TGTGCCAGCAGTGACCCGAGATATAGGACAGATACGCAGTATTTT. This translates into CASSDPRYRTDTQYF.

The rearrangement uses TRBV19 and TRBJ2-5; 7 bases are a match to TRBD1. J gave up 9 bases and V 10 bases, and 8 bases lay outside the gene matches. The germline V gene has CDR1 LNHDA and CDR2 SQIVND (reference sequence). The CDR3 has 11 residues. The CDR3 sequence: CATEMQGAQYF. The CDR3 bases are TGTGCCACCGAGATGCAGGGGGCCCAGTACTTC. Complete variable domain (other parts from reference TRBV19 and TRBJ2-5): DGGITQSPKYLFRKEGQNVTLSCEQNLNHDAMYWYRQDPGQGLRLIYYSQIVNDFQKGDIAEGYSVSREKKESFPLTVTSAQKNPTAFYLCATEMQGAQYFGPGTRLLVL.